This T cell receptor beta chain was identified during a study of cytomegalovirus exposure and HLA in healthy donors (dated by TCRdb to the late 2010s). Study-level background: A later analysis indicated that the 90 to 150 validation repertoires were generated on the platform also employed for the approximately 700 repertoires of the first cohort. Besides the first cohort of hundreds of subjects, a separate validation cohort made up of about 120 different subjects was used. The study aimed to test whether signatures of past pathogen exposure could be identified by cataloging public T cell receptors. To predict cytomegalovirus infection status, the study combined high-throughput TCR immunosequencing, statistical association of individual TCRs with disease status, and machine learning.

The library was built by means of the immunoSEQ multiplex PCR assay. On the study's bioinformatics: A statistical classification framework was developed to diagnose cytomegalovirus status using the catalog of TCR beta chain sequences. TCRdb took this table from immuneACCESS and kept in-frame rearrangements with V and J called. Such tables lack part of the clones; where checked against another copy, unresolved V genes explain under half of the gap, and the rest is unexplained. V and J calls and clone size are copied from that table; D and trimming were computed from the DNA. The sample table holds roughly 150,000 clones, of which approximately 91% were seen once. The ten top clones hold around 3.4% of the sample. With respect to this clone: The antigen this receptor binds is unknown. Base-call qualities are not available, and no considerably larger clone is one nucleotide away.

Trimming removed 3 bases from V and 4 bases from J, leaving 10 bases between the germline ends. The CDR3 covers 14 residues, taking in both the cysteine and the phenylalanine. Of all the DNA, just the CDR3 is kept, 42 bases in frame from base 1. According to the germline V gene, CDR1 reads MNHNS and CDR2 reads SASEGT. Broader findings and caveats from the paper: The authors suggested that the approach could potentially be generalized to other disease states and immunological phenotypes. A later analysis had no HLA typing for the validation cohort, so co-occurrence there was scored across all 120 repertoires. Of the cluster scores, about 94% were above 0 in a later analysis, which found that TCRs clustered in the first cohort also tended to co-occur in the 110 or so validation repertoires. A few of the identified cytomegalovirus-associated TCR beta chains were confirmed in vitro to be specific for cytomegalovirus antigens. The study listed 164 TCR beta chains as associated with cytomegalovirus. Most TCR sequences were seen in very few donors, while some public TCRs were found in many individuals. Cytomegalovirus status was reported to be diagnosed by the classifier with high specificity and sensitivity in both the original and validation cohorts.

The donors were included in the validation cohort of over a hundred subjects, a group kept apart from the approximately 690-subject first cohort. The chain employs TRBV6-1 and TRBJ1-5, with TRBD1 as a weak D call on 5 bases. This TCR was sampled from a woman aged 18-29 years in good health and CMV-seropositive. Sequencing used PBMCs. The DNA reads as follows: TGTGCCAGCAGTGAGGGGCAGGGAAATCAGCCCCAGCATTTT. This yields the protein CASSEGQGNQPQHF.